The 23 T cell receptor beta chains reported below all come from one sample, sequenced in a study of blood T cell repertoires in COVID-19. The data were produced by immunoSEQ multiplex PCR, yet TCRdb's version contains in-frame clones alone and is incomplete. The sample consists of fewer than 500,000 clones, about nine tenths of them appearing once. Sequencing input: PBMCs or T cells enriched from blood (not recorded which). These receptor sequences come from a woman aged 18-29 years who had recovered from COVID-19.

The chain joins TRBV28 to TRBJ1-5; D not resolved. The V gene's germline CDR1 is MDHEN and CDR2 SYDVKM. Trimming removed 3 bases at V and 0 bases at J, with 9 bases between. The CDR3 covers 15 residues. CDR3 protein: CASSLAGFSNQPQHF. The CDR3 DNA reads TGTGCCAGCAGTTTGGCGGGGTTTAGCAATCAGCCCCAGCATTTT.

A note on this clone: Other nucleotide sequences in the sample specify the same CDR3. The V gene is TRBV5-4, the J gene TRBJ1-2; TRBD1 is a possible D gene (5 bases). Trimming removed 2 bases from V and 2 bases from J, with 7 bases in between. The CDR3 loop spans 13 amino acids. Germline V gene lookup returns CDR1 SGHNT and CDR2 YYREEE (reference sequence). This chain's CDR3 is CASSFDRNYGYTF. The CDR3 coding sequence is TGTGCCAGCAGCTTCGACAGAAACTATGGCTACACCTTC. Full variable domain (rest looked up from reference TRBV5-4 and TRBJ1-2): ETGVTQSPTHLIKTRGQQVTLRCSSQSGHNTVSWYQQALGQGPQFIFQYYREEENGRGNFPPRFSGLQFPNYSSELNVNALELDDSALYLCASSFDRNYGYTFGSGTRLTVV.

V gene TRBV29-1 combines with J gene TRBJ1-1; D gene ambiguous. The V gene lost 5 bases and the J gene lost 1 base, with 5 bases spanning the gap. In germline, CDR1 is SQVTM, CDR2 ANQGSEA. The CDR3 is 11 amino acids. This chain's CDR3 is CSVHGNTEAFF. DNA for the CDR3: TGCAGCGTTCACGGGAACACTGAAGCTTTCTTT.

This chain joins TRBV5-1 and TRBJ1-4; 10 positions match TRBD1. The CDR3 extends over 16 amino acids. The germline V gene has CDR1 SGHRS and CDR2 YFSETQ. Trimming took 4 bases from V and 7 from J; bases not matched to a gene: 10. The CDR3 DNA reads as TGCGCCAGCAGCCGGGACACTAGGACAGGGGGTGAAAAACTGTTTTTT. It is translated as CASSRDTRTGGEKLFF.

This chain links TRBV28 with TRBJ2-3; 7 positions match TRBD1. V shed 5 bases and J 3 bases; nucleotides not matched to a gene: 8. This CDR3 is 15 amino acids long. Germline V lookup: CDR1 MDHEN, CDR2 SYDVKM. CDR3: CASSIGDRGTDTQYF. CDR3 nucleotides: TGTGCCAGCAGTATAGGGGACAGAGGGACAGATACGCAGTATTTT.

The gene calls are TRBV27 and TRBJ2-3; the D gene is possibly TRBD1 (5 bases). Germline CDR1 MNHEY, CDR2 SMNVEV (reference sequence). V was clipped by 1 base and J by 4 bases, with 12 bases between them. The CDR3 consists of 15 residues. The CDR3 coding sequence is TGTGCCAGCAGTTTATTTGCCAGGGTGGCAGATACGCAGTATTTT. It codes for CASSLFARVADTQYF.

The chain links TRBV28 to TRBJ2-7; tentatively, D is TRBD1 (7 bases). Germline CDR1 reads MDHEN; CDR2 reads SYDVKM. This CDR3 is built from 14 residues. Trimming cost V 5 bases and J 3 bases, with 14 bases left between them. CDR3 bases: TGTGCCAGCAGTCCAGGGGGAGGATTCTACGAGCAGTACTTC. Its protein is CASSPGGGFYEQYF.

The V call is TRBV5-1, the J call TRBJ2-3; TRBD2 matches 8 bases. The CDR3 length is 16 residues. V was clipped by 4 bases and J by 5 bases; unmatched bases: 12. CDR1 is SGHRS and CDR2 is YFSETQ in the germline V gene. CDR3: CASSPRGSGVGDTQYF. CDR3 in DNA: TGCGCCAGCAGCCCCCGGGGTAGCGGGGTAGGAGATACGCAGTATTTT.

The rearrangement uses TRBV5-1 and TRBJ1-5; TRBD1 is a possible D gene (6 bases). Trimming cost V 0 bases and J 6 bases, with 16 bases left between them. Germline CDR1 and CDR2: SGHRS and YFSETQ. CDR3 size: 16 residues. CDR3 in amino acids: CASSLGIPGEGQPQHF. DNA of the CDR3: TGCGCCAGCAGCTTGGGGATTCCAGGGGAGGGTCAGCCCCAGCATTTT.

The V call is TRBV5-6, the J call TRBJ2-1, with 11 nucleotides matching TRBD2. This CDR3 contains 12 residues. Germline-derived CDR1 and CDR2 are SGHDT and YYEEEE. V was clipped by 5 bases and J by 15 bases; unmatched bases: 7. The CDR3 DNA is TGTGCCAGCAGTTACCTAGCGGGGGGTTTGTTCTTC. Protein product: CASSYLAGGLFF.

This clone turned up a few times. The chain employs TRBV7-8 and TRBJ1-1, with 7 bases lining up with TRBD1. Germline loops: CDR1 SGHVS, CDR2 FQNEAQ. The ends lost 3 bases at V and 3 bases at J; junction bases unmatched: 4. CDR3 length: 14 amino acids. As DNA, the CDR3 is TGTGCCAGCAGCTTCGACAGGGCGGACACTGAAGCTTTCTTT. Translation: CASSFDRADTEAFF.

The genes are TRBV4-2 and TRBJ2-1; a possible D gene is TRBD2 (5 bases). Trimming removed 0 bases from V and 4 bases from J, with 16 bases in between. This CDR3 region has 17 residues. CDR1 is LGHNA, CDR2 YNFKEQ, per germline. The CDR3 is CASSQDKAGVEYNEQFF. CDR3 bases: TGTGCCAGCAGCCAAGATAAGGCCGGGGTCGAATACAATGAGCAGTTCTTC.

The chain uses TRBV6-5 and TRBJ1-2; TRBD1 might be the D (5 bases). Between the trimmed V and J ends, which lost 6 bases and 4 bases, there was a span of 18 bases. CDR3 length: 15 amino acids. In germline, CDR1 is MNHEY, CDR2 SVGAGI. The CDR3 sequence is CASSSQDPLPYGYTF. CDR3 in DNA: TGTGCCAGCAGCTCACAGGACCCGCTGCCCTATGGCTACACCTTC.

The chain joins TRBV9 to TRBJ1-6; TRBD1 might be the D (6 bases). CDR3 length equals 17 residues. V gave up 2 bases and J gave up 8 bases, with 20 bases separating them. Germline V lookup: CDR1 SGDLS, CDR2 YYNGEE. CDR3: CASSVYDVGQSHSPLHF. The CDR3 DNA reads as TGTGCCAGCAGCGTGTACGACGTAGGACAGAGCCATTCACCCCTCCACTTT.

V usage is TRBV18 and J usage is TRBJ2-1; D ambiguous. CDR1 is KGHSH, CDR2 LQKENI, per germline. CDR3 length: 15 amino acids. The V gene lost 10 bases and the J gene lost 0 bases, with 16 bases spanning the gap. CDR3 sequence reads: CATRPRVSSYNEQFF. The CDR3 DNA reads TGTGCCACCCGCCCCCGGGTGAGCTCCTACAATGAGCAGTTCTTC.

This clone was seen a single time. V is TRBV6-5 and J is TRBJ1-5; 9 nucleotides align to TRBD1. CDR1 is MNHEY, CDR2 SVGAGI, per germline. V shed 7 bases and J 5 bases; nucleotides not matched to a gene: 3. The CDR3 is made up of 13 amino acids. CDR3 nucleotides: TGTGCCAGCACCGGGGACAGGGATCAGCCCCAGCATTTT. Translating gives CASTGDRDQPQHF.

V gene TRBV7-2 combines with J gene TRBJ1-2; 9 nucleotides align to TRBD1. V was pared by 4 bases and J by 8 bases, with 11 bases of the junction left unmatched. The germline gives CDR1 SGHTA, CDR2 FQGNSA. CDR3 length: 15 residues. In nucleotides, the CDR3 is TGTGCCAGCAGCTCGCCACCGGGACAGGGAGGAGGCTACACCTTC. Translated, it gives CASSSPPGQGGGYTF.

The J gene is TRBJ2-7, the V gene TRBV9, with a possible D match to TRBD2 (5 bases). The germline V gene encodes CDR1 SGDLS and CDR2 YYNGEE. The CDR3 has 14 residues. With 0 bases removed from V and 6 bases from J, the gap between germline ends came to 13 bases. The CDR3 spells CASSVDSSSFEQYF. DNA of the CDR3: TGTGCCAGCAGCGTAGATTCCTCTAGCTTCGAGCAGTACTTC.

This clone came up once. V and J are TRBV10-3 and TRBJ2-2, with TRBD2 matching 10 bases. The ends lost 6 bases at V and 3 bases at J; junction bases unmatched: 10. Germline V gene data show CDR1 as ENHRY and CDR2 as SYGVKD. The CDR3 consists of 17 residues. The CDR3 coding sequence is TGTGCCATCAGAGCTGTCAGCGGGGGGGGTGACACCGGGGAGCTGTTTTTT. Translation: CAIRAVSGGGDTGELFF.

The chain has TRBV6-5 and TRBJ1-2; a weak D match, TRBD1 (6 bases). V lost 7 bases, J lost 6 bases, and 12 bases lay in between. Germline V lookup: CDR1 MNHEY, CDR2 SVGAGI. This CDR3 spans 12 amino acids. CDR3 residues: CASTTDSNGYTF. The CDR3 DNA sequence: TGTGCCAGCACTACGGACAGCAATGGCTACACCTTC.

CDR3: CASIGTYGNTIYF. The CDR3 DNA reads as TGTGCCAGCATCGGGACATATGGAAACACCATATATTTT. This chain joins TRBV2 and TRBJ1-3; tentative D call: TRBD1 (6 bases). This CDR3 is 13 amino acids long. Germline lookup yields CDR1 SNHLY and CDR2 FYNNEI. V lost 7 bases to trimming and J lost 3 bases, with 10 bases between them.

The chain links TRBV7-7 to TRBJ2-2, with TRBD2 matching over 14 bases. Looked up from germline, CDR1 is SSHAT and CDR2 is FNYEAQ (reference sequence). The CDR3 is 19 residues long. J was trimmed by 3 bases and V by 3 bases; bases with no gene match: 9. The DNA of the CDR3 is TGTGCCAGCAGCTTGGAGACTAGCGGGGGGGTTGACCACACCGGGGAGCTGTTTTTT. Amino acids: CASSLETSGGVDHTGELFF.

The J gene is TRBJ1-6, the V gene TRBV7-3, with D possibly matching TRBD1 (5 bases). There are 15 residues in the CDR3. V dropped 5 bases and J dropped 7 bases, with 15 bases sitting between them. CDR1 is SGHTA and CDR2 is FQGTGA in the germline V gene. DNA for the CDR3: TGTGCCAGCAGCCTCCTTGGGGCCGGAAATTCACCCCTCCACTTT. Translation: CASSLLGAGNSPLHF.